The source of this T cell receptor (beta chain) is a study of cytomegalovirus exposure and HLA in healthy donors. With regard to this clone: The target antigen is unknown.

Primers for the PCR totalled 60 Vbeta and 13 Jbeta. Only in-frame clones appear in the TCRdb table, and some are missing; sequencing was by immunoSEQ multiplex PCR. The sample includes roughly 100,000 clones. Findings and caveats of the study: The investigators catalogued some 160 TCR beta chains as cytomegalovirus-associated.

V lost 4 bases and J 2 bases, leaving 10 bases between the germline ends. From germline, CDR1 is SGHRS and CDR2 YFSETQ. This CDR3 has 13 residues. The chain combines TRBV5-1 with TRBJ2-7; a weak D match, TRBD1 (6 bases). The source of this sequence is a man in his forties in good health and CMV-seronegative. The source material was PBMCs. The CDR3 nucleotides are TGCGCCAGCAGCCCGGACAGAACCTACGAGCAGTACTTC. It encodes CASSPDRTYEQYF.